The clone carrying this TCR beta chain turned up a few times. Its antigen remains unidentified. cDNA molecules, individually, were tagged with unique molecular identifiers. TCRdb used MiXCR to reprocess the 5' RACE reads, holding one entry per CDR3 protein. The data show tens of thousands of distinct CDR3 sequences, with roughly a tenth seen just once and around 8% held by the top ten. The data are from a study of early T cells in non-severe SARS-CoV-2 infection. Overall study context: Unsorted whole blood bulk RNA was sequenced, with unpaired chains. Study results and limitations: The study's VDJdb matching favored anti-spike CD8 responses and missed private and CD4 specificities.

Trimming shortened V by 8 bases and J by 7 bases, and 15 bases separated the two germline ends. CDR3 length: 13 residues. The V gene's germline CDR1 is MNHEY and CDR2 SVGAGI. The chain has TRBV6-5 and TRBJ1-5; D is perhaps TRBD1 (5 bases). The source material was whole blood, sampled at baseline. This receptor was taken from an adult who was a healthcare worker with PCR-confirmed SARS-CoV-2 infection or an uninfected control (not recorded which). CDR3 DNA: TGTGCCAGCCTGGCAGGGAGAAACCAGCCCCAGCATTTT. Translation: CASLAGRNQPQHF.